This TCR beta chain was captured in a study of chemoradiotherapy in HPV16-positive cancers (dated by TCRdb to between 2020 and 2023). For the wider study: Functional T-cell assays on cells from a couple of HPV16-positive patients defined candidate HPV-specific T-cell clones and common TCR motifs. The study set out to ask whether T-cell immunity against the HPV oncoproteins E6 and E7 changes over the course of chemoradiotherapy and whether that immunity affects survival. TCR repertoires from some 90 patients with HPV-related cancers were then used to track the candidate HPV-specific TCRs and motifs. The paper as a whole reports these results and caveats: The functional definition of HPV-specific T cells was derived from only a couple of HPV16-positive patients, and the survival association was reported for HPV16-positive patients. In HPV16-positive patients, expansion of HPV-responsive T cells during chemoradiotherapy was found to be associated with improved recurrence-free survival. Expansion of candidate HPV-specific clones and E7-related TCR motifs was observed in the tumor microenvironment during treatment, whereas no such expansion was observed for non-HPV-specific T cells.

The CDR3 spans 15 residues, from the cysteine through the phenylalanine. Just CDR3 DNA is preserved here, 45 bases in frame from base 1. The germline V gene provides CDR1 MGHRA and CDR2 YSYEKL. V drops 3 bases and J drops 5 bases, leaving 16 bases in between. Libraries were constructed by the immunoSEQ multiplex PCR assay. TCRdb took this table from immuneACCESS and kept in-frame rearrangements with V and J called. Such tables lack part of the clones; where checked against another copy, unresolved V genes explain under half of the gap, and the rest is unexplained. The sample yields approximately 4,600 clones; under 90% were counted once. Roughly 2.5% of the sample is in the top ten clones. To note about this clone: Its recognized antigen is unknown. Nothing much larger sits one base from this clone, and base qualities are not available.

Repertoires were sampled repeatedly over the course of chemoradiotherapy, so clonal expansion could be followed in the tumor microenvironment. Specimen: tumor tissue, collected from a patient who underwent chemoradiotherapy. The sequence derives from a human donor with HPV-associated anogenital cancer. The chain is encoded by TRBV4-1 joined to TRBJ2-5; no D gene is confidently identified. Here the CDR3 is given as CASSHQKSSEETQYF. In nucleotide form, the sequence is TGCGCCAGCAGCCATCAAAAGAGCAGCGAGGAGACCCAGTACTTC.